The 26 T cell receptor beta chains below were found in one sample sequenced in a study of beta chain features in type 1 diabetes. Of the isolated RNA, all was reverse transcribed, and so the sequenced material was expressed TCRB transcripts. Clones were read by immunoSEQ multiplex PCR, and TCRdb kept only the in-frame ones, dropping some. The table lists around 500,000 clones, over 9.5% of them singletons. Sequences were obtained from naive CD4+ T cells from blood. These receptors originate from a young woman in good health.

The chain recombines TRBV7-8 with TRBJ2-3; TRBD1 matches at 7 bases. V lost 7 bases, J lost 2 bases, and 6 bases stayed unmatched. The germline CDR1 and CDR2 sequences are SGHVS and FQNEAQ. This CDR3 has 14 residues. The CDR3 reads CASTRGQDTDTQYF. The CDR3 nucleotides are TGTGCCAGCACCCGCGGACAGGACACAGATACGCAGTATTTT.

The count of this clone is one. This rearrangement joins TRBV18 to TRBJ2-7; 7 bases agree with TRBD1. This CDR3 has 16 amino acids. In germline, CDR1 is KGHSH, CDR2 LQKENI. The ends lost 5 bases at V and 2 bases at J; junction bases unmatched: 12. The CDR3 region has the DNA TGTGCCAGCTCAGCCCCCGACAGGGTTGAGACCTACGAGCAGTACTTC. Protein sequence: CASSAPDRVETYEQYF.

This clone turned up a few times. J is TRBJ1-2 and V is TRBV18; the D is unclear. The V end lost 3 bases, the J end lost 3 bases, and 8 bases lay between the germline ends. The V gene's germline CDR1 is KGHSH and CDR2 LQKENI. CDR3 length: 13 residues. The CDR3 loop reads CASSPGKDYGYTF. The CDR3 coding sequence is TGTGCCAGCTCACCCGGGAAGGACTATGGCTACACCTTC.

The genes are TRBV9 and TRBJ2-3; TRBD2 matches at 9 bases. V was pared by 0 bases and J by 2 bases, with 7 bases of the junction left unmatched. Germline assignment: CDR1 SGDLS and CDR2 YYNGEE. This CDR3 is 17 amino acids long. Here the CDR3 DNA reads TGTGCCAGCAGCGTAGTCCCCCTAGCGGGAAACACAGATACGCAGTATTTT. Its protein is CASSVVPLAGNTDTQYF.

The chain links TRBV7-9 to TRBJ2-2; D may match TRBD1 or TRBD2 (5 bases each). CDR1 is SEHNR and CDR2 is FQNEAQ in the germline V gene (reference sequence). The CDR3 totals 14 residues. The germline V and J ends were trimmed by 10 bases and 0 bases, with 12 bases remaining between them. DNA for the CDR3: TGTGCCACCCACCAGGGAGCGAACACCGGGGAGCTGTTTTTT. Translation: CATHQGANTGELFF. The full variable domain, completed using reference TRBV7-9 and TRBJ2-2, is DTGVSQNPRHKITKRGQNVTFRCDPISEHNRLYWYRQTLGQGPEFLTYFQNEAQLEKSRLLSDRFSAERPKGSFSTLEIQRTEQGDSAMYLCATHQGANTGELFFGEGSRLTVL.

This clone was counted a few times. The chain links TRBV15 to TRBJ1-1; D is unclear. This CDR3 has 12 amino acids. Germline CDR1 and CDR2: LNHNV and YYDKDF (reference sequence). The ends were cut back, 2 bases at V and 11 bases at J, with 12 bases in the middle. CDR3 in DNA: TGTGCCACCAGCAGAAGAGGGAAGGCGGCTTTCTTT. Translating it yields CATSRRGKAAFF. Full variable domain (remainder filled in from reference TRBV15 and TRBJ1-1): DAMVIQNPRYQVTQFGKPVTLSCSQTLNHNVMYWYQQKSSQAPKLLFHYYDKDFNNEADTPDNFQSRRPNTSFCFLDIRSPGLGDTAMYLCATSRRGKAAFFGQGTRLTVV.

This clone was counted only a few times. The chain carries TRBV30 and TRBJ1-1; no clear D. This CDR3 comprises 11 residues. CDR1 is GTSNPN, CDR2 SVGIG, per germline (reference sequence). The CDR3 bases are TGTGCGATAAGGCGAGTCACTGAAGCTTTCTTT. Translation: CAIRRVTEAFF.

This chain links TRBV5-4 with TRBJ2-1, with a possible D match to TRBD2 (6 bases). Germline CDR1 and CDR2: SGHNT and YYREEE (reference sequence). There are 13 residues in the CDR3. V shed 4 bases and J shed 8 bases, with 13 bases lying between them. DNA for the CDR3: TGTGCCAGCAGCGGCCGGACTACGGATGAGCAGTTCTTC. Protein: CASSGRTTDEQFF.

This clone was recorded at least ten times. The V gene is TRBV4-3, the J gene TRBJ2-7; D is undetermined. Germline loops: CDR1 LGHNA, CDR2 YSLEER. CDR3 size: 14 residues. Trimming shortened V by 0 bases and J by 3 bases, and 9 bases separated the two germline ends. The CDR3 reads CASSQDWSGYEQYF. CDR3 nucleotides: TGCGCCAGCAGCCAAGATTGGTCCGGCTACGAGCAGTACTTC.

The V gene is TRBV27, the J gene TRBJ2-7; 7 bases map to TRBD2. This CDR3 is built from 16 residues. Germline assignment: CDR1 MNHEY and CDR2 SMNVEV (reference sequence). The V gene end was trimmed by 6 bases and the J gene end by 7 bases; junction bases not matched to a gene: 18. The chain's CDR3 is CASSHFRAGDRREQYF. CDR3 sequence (DNA): TGTGCCAGCAGCCACTTCCGGGCGGGAGATCGGAGAGAGCAGTACTTC.

In this sample, this clone turned up a few times. The CDR3 bases are TGTGCCAGCAGCCGGCTGGGCGGGATCGTGTACAATGAGCAGTTCTTC. Its protein is CASSRLGGIVYNEQFF. The V call is TRBV7-9, the J call TRBJ2-1; tentative D call: TRBD2 (6 bases). Germline values: CDR1 SEHNR, CDR2 FQNEAQ (reference sequence). The CDR3 length is 16 residues. The V end lost 5 bases, the J end lost 4 bases, and 18 bases lay between the germline ends. Combining the CDR3 with reference TRBV7-9 and TRBJ2-1 gives the whole variable domain DTGVSQNPRHKITKRGQNVTFRCDPISEHNRLYWYRQTLGQGPEFLTYFQNEAQLEKSRLLSDRFSAERPKGSFSTLEIQRTEQGDSAMYLCASSRLGGIVYNEQFFGPGTRLTVL.

The V call is TRBV7-2, the J call TRBJ2-1; D is tentatively TRBD1 or TRBD2 (5 bases each). Germline assignment: CDR1 SGHTA and CDR2 FQGNSA. Trimming shortened V by 5 bases and J by 3 bases, and 14 bases separated the two germline ends. This CDR3 has 15 amino acids. In DNA form, the CDR3 reads TGTGCCAGCAGCATCCCAGGGAGTTACTACAATGAGCAGTTCTTC. Protein: CASSIPGSYYNEQFF.

This sequence joins TRBV29-1 and TRBJ1-6; 7 bases agree with TRBD1. The CDR3 contains 13 residues. V was pared by 6 bases and J by 8 bases, with 7 bases of the junction left unmatched. Germline V gene sequence: CDR1 SQVTM, CDR2 ANQGSEA. The CDR3 nucleotides are TGCAGCGTCGCCGACAGGGTTGATTCACCCCTCCACTTT. It encodes CSVADRVDSPLHF.

This clone was found a few times. The V gene is TRBV18, the J gene TRBJ1-2, with 9 bases that match TRBD1. Per the germline V gene, CDR1 is KGHSH and CDR2 is LQKENI. V gave up 6 bases and J gave up 0 bases; unmatched junction bases: 14. This CDR3 comprises 18 residues. This chain's CDR3 is CASSPSGTGPDTNYGYTF. The CDR3 coding sequence is TGTGCCAGCTCTCCCTCCGGGACAGGGCCCGATACTAACTATGGCTACACCTTC.

This clone was picked up a small number of times. This chain uses TRBV29-1 with TRBJ2-5, with TRBD2 matching over 16 bases. CDR3 size: 18 residues. Germline lookup yields CDR1 SQVTM and CDR2 ANQGSEA. The V segment lost 7 bases and the J segment 1 base; nucleotides outside the gene matches: 12. CDR3 sequence: CSATSEGLAGGPQETQYF. The CDR3 region has the DNA TGCAGCGCTACATCTGAGGGACTAGCGGGGGGGCCCCAAGAGACCCAGTACTTC.

This sequence joins TRBV28 and TRBJ2-1; D is uncertain. CDR1 MDHEN and CDR2 SYDVKM come from the germline V gene. V was pared by 3 bases and J by 8 bases, with 8 bases between. The CDR3 length is 12 residues. CDR3 sequence: CASSFRQDEQFF. CDR3 nucleotide sequence: TGTGCCAGCAGTTTTAGGCAGGATGAGCAGTTCTTC.

This clone was counted between two and nine times. The genes are TRBV7-2 and TRBJ2-3; D call uncertain. Germline CDR1 is SGHTA and CDR2 is FQGNSA. This CDR3 has 15 residues. The V and J ends lost 1 base and 5 bases respectively, with 13 bases between them. The DNA for the CDR3 is TGTGCCAGCAGCTTAGGACCTGGTATTAGAGATACGCAGTATTTT. Amino acids: CASSLGPGIRDTQYF.

This clone was observed a few times. The genes are TRBV4-1 and TRBJ1-6; D not resolved. The V gene lost 0 bases and the J gene lost 6 bases, with 6 bases spanning the gap. Germline V gene sequence: CDR1 MGHRA, CDR2 YSYEKL. This CDR3 has 14 residues. CDR3 in amino acids: CASSQDGPNSPLHF. In nucleotides, the CDR3 is TGCGCCAGCAGCCAAGATGGCCCTAATTCACCCCTCCACTTT.

The chain recombines TRBV5-4 with TRBJ2-7; a weak D match, TRBD1 (5 bases). The CDR3 sequence is 15 residues long. CDR1 SGHNT and CDR2 YYREEE come from the germline V gene (reference sequence). Trimming removed 3 bases at V and 3 bases at J, with 16 bases between. CDR3 amino acids: CASSSQGIPHYEQYF. CDR3 in DNA: TGTGCCAGCAGCTCGCAGGGCATACCACACTACGAGCAGTACTTC.

This clone was observed a handful of times. This rearrangement joins TRBV4-3 to TRBJ1-5; possibly TRBD1 for D (5 bases). The CDR3 covers 15 residues. Germline values: CDR1 LGHNA, CDR2 YSLEER. V was trimmed by 0 bases and J by 6 bases, leaving 12 bases between them. The CDR3 here is CASSQDLRGGQPQHF. CDR3 DNA sequence: TGCGCCAGCAGCCAAGATCTAAGGGGCGGTCAGCCCCAGCATTTT.

This clone has just a few counts. The chain uses TRBV7-9 and TRBJ1-1, with a weak D call TRBD1 (6 bases). The V gene lost 4 bases and the J gene lost 0 bases, with 12 bases spanning the gap. The CDR3 spans 15 residues. CDR1 is SEHNR and CDR2 is FQNEAQ in the germline V gene (reference sequence). The CDR3 region has the DNA TGTGCCAGCAGCTCGAACAGGGCCCTGAACACTGAAGCTTTCTTT. Its protein product is CASSSNRALNTEAFF.

The rearrangement joins TRBV7-3 to TRBJ2-1, with TRBD2 identical over 10 bases. V lost 2 bases to trimming and J lost 7 bases; unmatched junction nucleotides: 5. The CDR3 consists of 15 residues. CDR1 is SGHTA and CDR2 is FQGTGA in the germline V gene. CDR3 amino acids: CASSLASGSGNEQFF. The CDR3, as DNA: TGTGCCAGCAGCTTAGCTAGCGGGAGCGGTAATGAGCAGTTCTTC. Using reference TRBV7-3 and TRBJ2-1 for the parts outside the CDR3, the full variable domain is GAGVSQTPSNKVTEKGKYVELRCDPISGHTALYWYRQSLGQGPEFLIYFQGTGAADDSGLPNDRFFAVRPEGSVSTLKIQRTERGDSAVYLCASSLASGSGNEQFFGPGTRLTVL.

This clone was detected a few times. V usage is TRBV7-2 and J usage is TRBJ1-2; 8 bases map to TRBD1. Trimming at V came to 4 bases and at J to 4 bases, leaving 11 bases not matched to a gene. In germline, CDR1 is SGHTA, CDR2 FQGNSA. The CDR3 is 16 residues long. In nucleotides, the CDR3 is TGTGCCAGCAGCTCGTTAACGACAGGGGCTGCCTATGGCTACACCTTC. Its translation: CASSSLTTGAAYGYTF.

Only a few counts were recorded for this clone. This sequence joins TRBV25-1 and TRBJ2-2; D possibly corresponds to TRBD1 (6 bases). Germline CDR1 reads MGHDK; CDR2 reads SYGVNS. Trimming left V 8 bases short and J 9 bases short, with 16 bases between. The CDR3 is 13 residues long. The CDR3 DNA sequence: TGTGCCAGCCGGGACACTGGCATTTGGGAGCTGTTTTTT. It codes for CASRDTGIWELFF.

This clone was detected ten times or more. V usage is TRBV29-1 and J usage is TRBJ2-5; no clear D. The ends were cut back, 1 base at V and 4 bases at J, with 4 bases in the middle. The germline CDR1 and CDR2 sequences are SQVTM and ANQGSEA. The CDR3 extends over 11 amino acids. CDR3 in DNA: TGCAGCGTTGAAGCGAGAGAGACCCAGTACTTC. Its translation is CSVEARETQYF.

This clone was seen more than once but under ten times. V usage is TRBV2 and J usage is TRBJ2-7; maybe TRBD1 (5 bases). The CDR3 is 13 residues long. Germline CDR1 is SNHLY and CDR2 is FYNNEI. Trimming removed 6 bases at V and 3 bases at J, with 12 bases between. CDR3 region: CASSLGQFYEQYF. The CDR3, as DNA: TGTGCCAGCAGCCTAGGACAATTCTACGAGCAGTACTTC. The full variable domain, rest sourced from reference TRBV2 and TRBJ2-7, is EPEVTQTPSHQVTQMGQEVILRCVPISNHLYFYWYRQILGQKVEFLVSFYNNEISEKSEIFDDQFSVERPDGSNFTLKIRSTKLEDSAMYFCASSLGQFYEQYFGPGTRLTVT.